This TCR beta chain is from a study of CD8+ T cells in alopecia areata. V was trimmed by 4 bases and J by 10 bases, leaving 16 bases between them. The CDR3 runs to 14 residues. CDR1 is MNHNY and CDR2 is SVGAGI in the germline V gene (reference sequence). It was cDNA, reverse transcribed from extracted RNA, that served as the sequencing template. The assay was immunoSEQ multiplex PCR, and TCRdb's table has in-frame clones only and misses some. The table lists more than 100,000 clones, around 60% of them singletons. The chain joins TRBV6-6 to TRBJ1-4; D unclear. Sequences were derived from CD4+ T cells sorted from blood, sampled at week 0. The receptor comes from a human donor with alopecia areata. The CDR3 nucleotides read TGTGCCAGCAGTTTCTGGTCCCGCGAAGGAAAACTGTTTTTT. Translating it yields CASSFWSREGKLFF.